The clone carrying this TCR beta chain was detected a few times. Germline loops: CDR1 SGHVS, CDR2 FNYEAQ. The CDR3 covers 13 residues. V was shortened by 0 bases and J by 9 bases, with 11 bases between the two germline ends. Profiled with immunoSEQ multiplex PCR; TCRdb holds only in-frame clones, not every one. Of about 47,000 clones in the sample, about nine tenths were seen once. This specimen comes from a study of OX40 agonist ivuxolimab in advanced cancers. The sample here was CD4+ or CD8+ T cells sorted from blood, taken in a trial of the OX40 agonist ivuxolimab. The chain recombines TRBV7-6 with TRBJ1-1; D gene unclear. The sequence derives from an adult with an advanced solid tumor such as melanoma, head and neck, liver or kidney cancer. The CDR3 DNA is TGTGCCAGCAGCTTAGCGTTCACAGAGAAAGCTTTCTTT. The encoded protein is CASSLAFTEKAFF.